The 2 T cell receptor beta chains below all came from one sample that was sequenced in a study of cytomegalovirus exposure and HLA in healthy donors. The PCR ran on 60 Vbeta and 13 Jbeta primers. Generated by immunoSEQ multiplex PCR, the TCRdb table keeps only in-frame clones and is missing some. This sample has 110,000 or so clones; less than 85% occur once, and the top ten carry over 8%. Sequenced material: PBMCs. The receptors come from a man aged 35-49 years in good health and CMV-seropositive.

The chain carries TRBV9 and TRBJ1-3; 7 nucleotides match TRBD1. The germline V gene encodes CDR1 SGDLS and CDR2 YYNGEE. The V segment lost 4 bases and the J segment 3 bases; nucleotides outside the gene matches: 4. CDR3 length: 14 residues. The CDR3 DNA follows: TGTGCCAGCAGCCTCGCAGGGGGTGGAAACACCATATATTTT. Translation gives CASSLAGGGNTIYF. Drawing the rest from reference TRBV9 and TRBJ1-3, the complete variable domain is DSGVTQTPKHLITATGQRVTLRCSPRSGDLSVYWYQQSLDQGLQFLIQYYNGEERAKGNILERFSAQQFPDLHSELNLSSLELGDSALYFCASSLAGGGNTIYFGEGSWLTVV.

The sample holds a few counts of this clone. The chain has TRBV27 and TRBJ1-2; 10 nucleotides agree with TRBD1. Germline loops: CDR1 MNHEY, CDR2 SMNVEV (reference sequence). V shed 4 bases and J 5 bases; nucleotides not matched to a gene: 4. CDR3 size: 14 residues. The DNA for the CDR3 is TGTGCCAGCAGTTGGGGACAGGGGTGGTATGGCTACACCTTC. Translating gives CASSWGQGWYGYTF.